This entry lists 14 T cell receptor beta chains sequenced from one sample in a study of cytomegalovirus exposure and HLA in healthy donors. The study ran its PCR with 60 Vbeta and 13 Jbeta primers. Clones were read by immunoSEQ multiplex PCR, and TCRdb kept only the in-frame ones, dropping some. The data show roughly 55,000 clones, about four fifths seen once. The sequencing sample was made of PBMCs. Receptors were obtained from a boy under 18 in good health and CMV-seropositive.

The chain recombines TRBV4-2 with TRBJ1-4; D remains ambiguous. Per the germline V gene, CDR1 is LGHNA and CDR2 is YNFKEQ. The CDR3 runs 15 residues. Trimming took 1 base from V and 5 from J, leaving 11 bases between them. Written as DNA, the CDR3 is TGTGCCAGCAGCCAAGGAGGGATGATAAATGAAAAACTGTTTTTT. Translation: CASSQGGMINEKLFF.

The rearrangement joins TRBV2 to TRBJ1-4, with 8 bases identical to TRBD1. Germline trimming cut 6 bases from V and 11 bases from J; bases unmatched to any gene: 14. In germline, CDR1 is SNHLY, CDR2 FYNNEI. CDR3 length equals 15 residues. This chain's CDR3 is CASRKFTGGEEKLFF. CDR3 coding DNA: TGTGCCAGCAGGAAATTTACAGGGGGAGAGGAGAAACTGTTTTTT.

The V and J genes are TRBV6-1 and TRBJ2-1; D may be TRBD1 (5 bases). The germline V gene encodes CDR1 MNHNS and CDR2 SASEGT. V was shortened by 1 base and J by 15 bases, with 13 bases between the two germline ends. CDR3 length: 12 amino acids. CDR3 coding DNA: TGTGCCAGCAGTGAAGATAACAGGCTGCCGTTCTTC. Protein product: CASSEDNRLPFF.

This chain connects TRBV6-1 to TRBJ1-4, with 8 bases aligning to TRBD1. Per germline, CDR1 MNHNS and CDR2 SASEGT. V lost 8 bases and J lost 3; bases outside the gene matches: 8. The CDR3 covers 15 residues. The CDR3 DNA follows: TGTGCCAGCCAATTAGGGGGACAGGCTAATGAAAAACTGTTTTTT. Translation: CASQLGGQANEKLFF.

The CDR3 DNA follows: TGTGCCTCCGAGATAGACAGGAGGTACAATGAGCAGTTCTTC. Encoded protein: CASEIDRRYNEQFF. The chain couples TRBV19 to TRBJ2-1; possibly TRBD1 for D (6 bases). Germline CDR1 LNHDA, CDR2 SQIVND (reference sequence). The germline V and J ends were trimmed by 11 bases and 4 bases, with 18 bases remaining between them. This CDR3 spans 14 amino acids.

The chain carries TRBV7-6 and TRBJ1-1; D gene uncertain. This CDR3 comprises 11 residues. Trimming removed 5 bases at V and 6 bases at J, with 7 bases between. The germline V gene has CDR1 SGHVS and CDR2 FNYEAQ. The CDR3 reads CASSEGAEAFF. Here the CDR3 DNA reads TGTGCCAGCAGCGAAGGAGCTGAAGCTTTCTTT. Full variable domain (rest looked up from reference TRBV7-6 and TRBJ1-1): GAGVSQSPRYKVTKRGQDVALRCDPISGHVSLYWYRQALGQGPEFLTYFNYEAQQDKSGLPNDRFSAERPEGSISTLTIQRTEQRDSAMYRCASSEGAEAFFGQGTRLTVV.

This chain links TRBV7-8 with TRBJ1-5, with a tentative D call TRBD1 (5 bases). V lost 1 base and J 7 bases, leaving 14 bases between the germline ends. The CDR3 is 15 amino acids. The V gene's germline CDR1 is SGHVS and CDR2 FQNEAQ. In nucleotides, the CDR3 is TGTGCCAGCAGCTTAGACCCCGGGGGAGGGCAGCCCCAGCATTTT. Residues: CASSLDPGGGQPQHF.

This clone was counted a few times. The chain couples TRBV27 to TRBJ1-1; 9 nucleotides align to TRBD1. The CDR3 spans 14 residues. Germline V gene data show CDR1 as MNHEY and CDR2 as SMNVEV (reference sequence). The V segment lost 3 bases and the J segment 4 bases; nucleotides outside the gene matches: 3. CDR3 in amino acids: CASSFGTGPTEAFF. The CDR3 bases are TGTGCCAGCAGTTTTGGGACAGGGCCCACTGAAGCTTTCTTT.

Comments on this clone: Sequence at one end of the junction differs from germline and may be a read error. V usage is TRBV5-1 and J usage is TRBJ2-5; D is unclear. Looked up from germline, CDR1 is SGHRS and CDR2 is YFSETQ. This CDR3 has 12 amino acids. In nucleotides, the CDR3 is TGCGCCAGCCGCTTGGAGTTCGGGACCCAGTACTTC. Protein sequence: CASRLEFGTQYF.

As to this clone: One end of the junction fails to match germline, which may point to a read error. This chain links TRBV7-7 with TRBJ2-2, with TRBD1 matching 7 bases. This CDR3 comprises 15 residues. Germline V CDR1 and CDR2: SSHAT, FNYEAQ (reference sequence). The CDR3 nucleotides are TGTGCTAGCAGCCCACGGACAGGCGCCACCGGGGAGCTGTTTTTT. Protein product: CASSPRTGATGELFF.

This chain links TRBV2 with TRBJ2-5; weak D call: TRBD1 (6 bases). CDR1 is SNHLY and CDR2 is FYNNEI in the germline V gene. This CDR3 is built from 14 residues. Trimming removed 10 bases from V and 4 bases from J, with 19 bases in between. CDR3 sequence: CAIRYSGQGETQYF. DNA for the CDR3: TGTGCCATCCGATACTCGGGACAAGGAGAGACCCAGTACTTC.

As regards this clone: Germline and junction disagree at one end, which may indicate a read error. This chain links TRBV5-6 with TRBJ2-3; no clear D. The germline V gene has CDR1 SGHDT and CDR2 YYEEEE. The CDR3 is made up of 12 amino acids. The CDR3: CVSSFGLDTQYF. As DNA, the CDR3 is TGTGTCAGCAGCTTCGGTTTGGATACGCAGTATTTT.

Written as DNA, the CDR3 is TGTGCCAGCAGCGGAGGGACAGCACCCCGTGAAGCTTTCTTT. Translation gives CASSGGTAPREAFF. The chain links TRBV9 to TRBJ1-1; 7 bases are a match to TRBD1. CDR3 length: 14 amino acids. The germline gives CDR1 SGDLS, CDR2 YYNGEE. V trimming: 3 bases; J trimming: 7 bases; junction bases outside the gene matches: 9.

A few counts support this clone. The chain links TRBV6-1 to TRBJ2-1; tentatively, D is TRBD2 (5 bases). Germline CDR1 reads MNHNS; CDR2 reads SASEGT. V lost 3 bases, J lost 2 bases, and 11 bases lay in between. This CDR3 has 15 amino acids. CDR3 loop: CASSDRLAAYNEQFF. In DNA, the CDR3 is TGTGCCAGCAGTGACAGGCTAGCAGCCTACAATGAGCAGTTCTTC.